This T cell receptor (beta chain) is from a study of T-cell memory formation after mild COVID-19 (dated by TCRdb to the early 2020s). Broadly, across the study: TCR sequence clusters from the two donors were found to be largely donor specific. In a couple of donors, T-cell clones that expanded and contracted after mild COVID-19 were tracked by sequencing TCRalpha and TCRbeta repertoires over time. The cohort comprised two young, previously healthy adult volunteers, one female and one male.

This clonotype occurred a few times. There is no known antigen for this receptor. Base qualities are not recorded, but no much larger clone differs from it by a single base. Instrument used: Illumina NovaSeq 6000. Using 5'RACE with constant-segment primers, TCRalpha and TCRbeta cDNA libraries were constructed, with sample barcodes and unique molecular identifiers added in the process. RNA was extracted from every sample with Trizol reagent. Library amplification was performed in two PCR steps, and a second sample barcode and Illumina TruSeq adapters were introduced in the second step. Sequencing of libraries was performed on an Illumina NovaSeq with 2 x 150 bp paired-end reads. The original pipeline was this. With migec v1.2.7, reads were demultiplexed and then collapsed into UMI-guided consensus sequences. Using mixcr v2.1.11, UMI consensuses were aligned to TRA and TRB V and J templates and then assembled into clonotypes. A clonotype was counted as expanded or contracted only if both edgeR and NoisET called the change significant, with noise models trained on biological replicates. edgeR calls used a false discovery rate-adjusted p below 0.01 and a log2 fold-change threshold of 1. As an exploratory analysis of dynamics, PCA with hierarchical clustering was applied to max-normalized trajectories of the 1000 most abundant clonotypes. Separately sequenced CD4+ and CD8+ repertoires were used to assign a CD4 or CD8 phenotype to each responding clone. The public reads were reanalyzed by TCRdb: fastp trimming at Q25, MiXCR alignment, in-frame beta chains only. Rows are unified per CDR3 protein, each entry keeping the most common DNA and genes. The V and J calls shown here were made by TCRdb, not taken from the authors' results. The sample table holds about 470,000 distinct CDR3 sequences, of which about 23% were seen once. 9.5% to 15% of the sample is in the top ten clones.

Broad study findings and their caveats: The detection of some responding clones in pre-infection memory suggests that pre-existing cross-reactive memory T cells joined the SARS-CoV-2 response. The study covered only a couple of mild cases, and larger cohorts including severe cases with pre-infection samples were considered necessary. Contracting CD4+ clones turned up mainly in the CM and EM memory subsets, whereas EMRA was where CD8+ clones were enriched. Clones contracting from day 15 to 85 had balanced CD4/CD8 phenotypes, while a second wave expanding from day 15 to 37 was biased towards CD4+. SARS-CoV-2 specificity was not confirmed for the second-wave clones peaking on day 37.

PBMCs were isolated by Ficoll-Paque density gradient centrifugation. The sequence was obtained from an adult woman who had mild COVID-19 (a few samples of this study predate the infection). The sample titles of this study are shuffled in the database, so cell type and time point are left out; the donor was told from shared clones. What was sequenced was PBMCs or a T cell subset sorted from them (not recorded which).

The CDR3 loop reads CATSGEGSLSGSYNEQFF. The DNA is TGTGCCACCAGTGGAGAAGGGAGTCTTAGCGGCTCCTACAATGAGCAGTTCTTC. This chain is built from TRBV24-1 and TRBJ2-1; a tentative D call is TRBD2 (6 bases match). The CDR3 measures 18 amino acids from cysteine to phenylalanine. Only the CDR3 DNA stays, 54 bases, in frame from base 1. CDR1 and CDR2, looked up from the germline V gene, are KGHDR and SFDVKD. The junction carries 19 bases between V and J, which are trimmed by 5 bases and 0 bases respectively.